Listed below are T cell receptor beta chains from one sample, sequenced in a study of T cells after yellow fever vaccination. A single record per CDR3 protein comes from TCRdb applying MiXCR to the 5' RACE reads. The sample includes about 240,000 distinct CDR3 sequences, approximately 3.8% seen only once; the top ten take about 19%. The source was PBMCs, collected 15 days after the yellow fever booster vaccination. The receptors shown here come from a man aged 18 to 29 who received the YFV17D yellow fever vaccine. The CDR3 runs from the conserved cysteine through the conserved F or W.

>TRBV5-5|TRBJ2-1
CASSPRSDNEQFF
>TRBV10-3|TRBJ2-3
CATRQGGETDTQYF
>TRBV7-2|TRBJ2-3
CASSLVEGDTQYF
>TRBV20-1|TRBJ1-5
CSAGTAGIGPQHF
>TRBV10-3|TRBJ2-1
CAISAQRGDYNEQFF
>TRBV4-3|TRBJ1-4
CASSQEVRSWEKLFF
>TRBV5-1|TRBJ2-3
CASSFTGHDTQYF
>TRBV5-1|TRBJ2-3
CASSLVRGASDTQYF
>TRBV5-1|TRBJ2-3
CASSLGLATDTQYF
>TRBV11-3|TRBJ1-1
CASSSGEFTEAFF
>TRBV7-8|TRBJ2-3
CASSLSSGWGTDTQYF
>TRBV19|TRBJ1-5
CASRDSIRRQPQHF
>TRBV15|TRBJ1-1
CATSRDGGGRNTEAFF
>TRBV4-3|TRBJ1-2
CASSRWEGDGYTF
>TRBV12-3/TRBV12-4|TRBJ1-4
CASSFRGEGKLFF
>TRBV5-1|TRBJ2-1
CASSPGTSGGDWNEQFF
>TRBV27|TRBJ2-1
CASSLVQGAYNEQFF
>TRBV6-5|TRBJ2-5
CASCQLAGPGETQYF
>TRBV5-1|TRBJ2-3
CASSKGDSTDTQYF
>TRBV21-1|TRBJ1-5
CASSKGRRARISNQPQHF
>TRBV20-1|TRBJ2-3
CSARKIGAGGNTQYF
>TRBV5-1|TRBJ2-2
CASSLARGGELFF
>TRBV28|TRBJ1-4
CASSPPNEKLFF
>TRBV3-1|TRBJ1-1
CASSSTSNRGRLFF
>TRBV5-1|TRBJ2-1
CASSLGDRDYSSYNEQFF
>TRBV21-1|TRBJ1-1
CASSTLSDRSRKEAFF
>TRBV7-2|TRBJ1-3
CASSRTGNTIYF
>TRBV7-2|TRBJ2-5
CASSRWGGERETQYF
>TRBV27|TRBJ2-7
CASSLIKGQGPGEQYF
>TRBV5-1|TRBJ2-1
CASSPGSGQGAKEQFF
>TRBV5-1|TRBJ2-3
CASSLTDTSTDTQYF
>TRBV7-2|TRBJ2-7
CASSPNRVQEQYF
>TRBV21-1|TRBJ2-2
CASSCTGKEVTGELFF
>TRBV7-2|TRBJ2-5
CASSPRQGAKETQYF